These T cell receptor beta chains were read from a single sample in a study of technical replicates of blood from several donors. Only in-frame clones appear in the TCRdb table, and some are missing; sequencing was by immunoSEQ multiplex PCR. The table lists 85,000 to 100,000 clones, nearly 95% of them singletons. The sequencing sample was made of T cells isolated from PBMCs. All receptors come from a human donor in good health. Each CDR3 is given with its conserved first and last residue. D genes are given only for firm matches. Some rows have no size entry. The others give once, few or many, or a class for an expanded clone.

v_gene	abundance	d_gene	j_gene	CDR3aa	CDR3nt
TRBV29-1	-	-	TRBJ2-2	CSVEEGVGVGELFF	TGCAGCGTTGAAGAAGGCGTAGGGGTCGGGGAGCTGTTTTTT
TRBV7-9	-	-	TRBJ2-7	CASSFPGTFYEQYF	TGTGCCAGCAGCTTCCCCGGGACATTTTACGAGCAGTACTTC
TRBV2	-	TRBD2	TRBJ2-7	CASSALAGAPVEEQYF	TGTGCCAGCAGTGCCCTAGCGGGGGCTCCAGTAGAGGAGCAGTACTTC
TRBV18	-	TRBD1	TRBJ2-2	CASSPGQGANTGELFF	TGTGCCAGCTCACCTGGACAGGGGGCGAACACCGGGGAGCTGTTTTTT
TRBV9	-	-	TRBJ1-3	CASSGGGDSGNTIYF	TGTGCCAGCAGCGGGGGAGGGGATTCTGGAAACACCATATATTTT
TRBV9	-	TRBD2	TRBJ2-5	CASSARLAGDPSTQYF	TGTGCCAGCAGCGCTCGACTAGCGGGAGATCCTTCGACCCAGTACTTC
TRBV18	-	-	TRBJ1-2	CASSQSTGNYGYTF	TGTGCCAGCTCACAGTCAACAGGGAACTATGGCTACACCTTC
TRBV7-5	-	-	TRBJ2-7	CVRSFLTGDEQYF	TGTGTCAGAAGCTTCTTAACGGGGGACGAGCAGTACTTC
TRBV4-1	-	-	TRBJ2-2	CASSQDPHTLLEEGGELFF	TGCGCCAGCAGCCAAGATCCCCATACACTCCTAGAGGAAGGCGGGGAGCTGTTTTTT
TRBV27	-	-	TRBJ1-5	CASRDLASQGYQPQHF	TGTGCCAGCAGGGATTTAGCATCGCAGGGATATCAGCCCCAGCATTTT
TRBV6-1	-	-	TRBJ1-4	CASSELSLATNEKLFF	TGTGCCAGCAGTGAATTGAGTCTTGCAACTAATGAAAAACTGTTTTTT
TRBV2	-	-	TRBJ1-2	CASSDFGYGYTF	TGTGCCAGCAGTGACTTCGGGTATGGCTACACCTTC
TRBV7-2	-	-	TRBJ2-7	CASSLTWREVLYEQYF	TGTGCCAGCAGCTTAACGTGGAGGGAGGTCCTCTACGAGCAGTACTTC
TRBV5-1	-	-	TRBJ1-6	CASSLLSPHSPLHF	TGCGCCAGCAGCTTGCTATCCCCTCATTCACCCCTCCACTTT
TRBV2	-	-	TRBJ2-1	CASSEARRSRASFYNEQFF	TGTGCCAGCAGTGAAGCCAGGCGCTCCCGTGCTAGCTTCTACAATGAGCAGTTCTTC
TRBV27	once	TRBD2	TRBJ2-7	CASSSLAGAFEQYF	TGTGCCAGCAGCTCACTAGCGGGAGCTTTCGAGCAGTACTTC
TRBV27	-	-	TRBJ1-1	CASSLFGNTEAFF	TGTGCCAGCAGTTTGTTCGGGAACACTGAAGCTTTCTTT
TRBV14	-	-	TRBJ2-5	CASSQDRLYSSETQYF	TGTGCCAGCAGCCAAGATCGTTTGTACAGCTCTGAGACCCAGTACTTC
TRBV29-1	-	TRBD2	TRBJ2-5	CSVAISGRKETQYF	TGCAGCGTTGCGATTAGCGGGAGGAAAGAGACCCAGTACTTC
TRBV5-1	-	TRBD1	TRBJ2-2	CASSWGGDRDYFTGELFF	TGCGCCAGCAGCTGGGGAGGGGACAGGGACTATTTCACCGGGGAGCTGTTTTTT
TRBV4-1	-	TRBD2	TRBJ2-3	CASSQSPTSVLTDTQYF	TGCGCCAGCAGCCAATCCCCCACTAGCGTTTTGACAGATACGCAGTATTTT
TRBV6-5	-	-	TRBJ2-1	CASSPSRISSYEQFF	TGTGCCAGCAGTCCTTCTAGGATAAGCTCCTATGAGCAGTTCTTC
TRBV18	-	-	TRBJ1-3	CASSRGTGGSGNTIYF	TGTGCCAGCTCCCGAGGGACCGGGGGCTCTGGAAACACCATATATTTT
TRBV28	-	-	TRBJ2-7	CASSPPSTGFMDEQYF	TGTGCCAGCAGTCCCCCGAGTACAGGGTTTATGGACGAGCAGTACTTC
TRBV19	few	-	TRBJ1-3	CASSTGGNTIYF	TGTGCCAGTAGTACCGGGGGAAACACCATATATTTT
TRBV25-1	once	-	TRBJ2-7	CASSPEGRRNHEQYF	TGTGCCAGCAGTCCCGAGGGGAGGCGGAACCACGAGCAGTACTTC
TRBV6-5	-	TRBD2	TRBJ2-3	CASSTGTRPDTQYF	TGTGCCAGCAGCACCGGGACTAGACCAGATACGCAGTATTTT
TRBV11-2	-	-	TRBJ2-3	CASSLWGGTDTQYF	TGTGCCAGCAGCTTATGGGGGGGCACAGATACGCAGTATTTT
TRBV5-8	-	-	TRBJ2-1	CASSWTHYNEQFF	TGTGCCAGCAGCTGGACACACTACAATGAGCAGTTCTTC